A single sample is the source of the 15 T cell receptor beta chains below, sequenced in a study of blood T cell repertoires in COVID-19. The protocol was immunoSEQ multiplex PCR, while the TCRdb copy is restricted to in-frame clones and leaves out a portion. The table has some 330,000 clones, about 92% seen once; the top ten hold around a sixth. The sample consisted of PBMCs or T cells enriched from blood (not recorded which). The receptor source for this set is a young woman who had recovered from COVID-19.

The chain couples TRBV15 to TRBJ1-2, with a possible D match to TRBD1 (5 bases). This CDR3 is built from 15 residues. V was pared by 0 bases and J by 0 bases, with 8 bases between. Germline V gene data show CDR1 as LNHNV and CDR2 as YYDKDF (reference sequence). This CDR3 is CATSRETASNYGYTF. CDR3 coding DNA: TGTGCCACCAGCAGAGAGACAGCCTCTAACTATGGCTACACCTTC.

The chain employs TRBV6-5 and TRBJ2-7; D might be TRBD1 (6 bases). The CDR3 length is 15 residues. Trimming removed 0 bases from V and 0 bases from J, with 9 bases in between. CDR1 MNHEY and CDR2 SVGAGI come from the germline V gene. Here the CDR3 DNA reads TGTGCCAGCAGTTACTCGGGGGCCTCCTCCTACGAGCAGTACTTC. Protein sequence: CASSYSGASSYEQYF.

V usage is TRBV2 and J usage is TRBJ2-7, with 10 bases aligning to TRBD1. The CDR3 contains 13 residues. J was trimmed by 4 bases and V by 6 bases; bases with no gene match: 3. Germline CDR1 and CDR2: SNHLY and FYNNEI. For the CDR3, the DNA is TGTGCCAGCAGCGGGACAGGGGATTACGAGCAGTACTTC. This translates into CASSGTGDYEQYF.

V gene TRBV28 combines with J gene TRBJ1-5; no clear D. Germline V gene sequence: CDR1 MDHEN, CDR2 SYDVKM. Trimming removed 2 bases at V and 9 bases at J, with 17 bases between. This CDR3 spans 15 amino acids. The DNA for the CDR3 is TGTGCCAGCAGTTTACAGAGGCCGCAGAATGCGCCCCAGCATTTT. The encoded protein is CASSLQRPQNAPQHF.

This clone appeared a single time. The genes are TRBV28 and TRBJ2-7; TRBD2 aligns across 13 bases. Losses at the gene ends were 5 bases for V and 3 bases for J; bases not matched to a gene: 4. CDR3 length: 15 amino acids. Germline V lookup: CDR1 MDHEN, CDR2 SYDVKM. Here the CDR3 reads CASSPWTSGSYEQYF. CDR3 DNA: TGTGCCAGCAGTCCCTGGACTAGCGGGAGCTACGAGCAGTACTTC.

The V call is TRBV28, the J call TRBJ1-2, with D possibly TRBD1 on 6 matching bases. This CDR3 spans 12 amino acids. Germline V gene sequence: CDR1 MDHEN, CDR2 SYDVKM. The CDR3 loop is CGTMDSNYGYTF. DNA of the CDR3: TGTGGTACCATGGACAGTAACTATGGCTACACCTTC.

The chain couples TRBV28 to TRBJ1-3, with 8 bases fitting TRBD1. Germline lookup yields CDR1 MDHEN and CDR2 SYDVKM. The CDR3 totals 15 residues. Unmatched junction bases numbered 9, after V lost 7 bases and J lost 4 bases. The CDR3 here is CASTIYQGAGNTIYF. The CDR3 bases are TGTGCCAGCACCATCTACCAGGGGGCGGGAAACACCATATATTTT.

The chain combines TRBV5-1 with TRBJ1-3, with 10 bases that match TRBD1. Germline CDR1 SGHRS, CDR2 YFSETQ. The CDR3 has 17 amino acids. The V and J ends lost 3 bases and 4 bases, in that order; junction bases with no gene match: 10. The CDR3, as DNA: TGCGCCAGCAGCTCGGCTCCGGGACAGGGGAAAGGAAACACCATATATTTT. It codes for CASSSAPGQGKGNTIYF.

This rearrangement joins TRBV28 to TRBJ2-7, with D possibly TRBD1 on 6 matching bases. From germline, CDR1 is MDHEN and CDR2 SYDVKM. The V end lost 8 bases, the J end lost 1 base, and 15 bases lay between the germline ends. This CDR3 spans 14 amino acids. The CDR3 DNA reads TGTGCCAGCCTTCAGGGGAGCGGATCCTACGAGCAGTACTTC. This translates into CASLQGSGSYEQYF.

This chain connects TRBV3-1 (or the pseudogene TRBV3-2) to TRBJ1-3; no clear D. CDR3 length equals 16 residues. V was cut by 4 bases and J by 0 bases, with 13 bases left in between. CDR1 is LGHDT, CDR2 YNNKEL, per germline (reference sequence). This chain's CDR3 is CASSRPDGSSGNTIYF. The CDR3 region has the DNA TGTGCCAGCAGCCGCCCTGACGGGTCCTCTGGAAACACCATATATTTT.

The chain recombines TRBV20-1 with TRBJ1-1, with D maybe TRBD1 (6 bases). Trimming removed 3 bases at V and 0 bases at J, with 17 bases between. Germline assignment: CDR1 DFQATT and CDR2 SNEGSKA (reference sequence). This CDR3 has 16 residues. The DNA for the CDR3 is TGCAGTGCTAGTTCTCTCGACAGGAGGATGAACACTGAAGCTTTCTTT. Translating it yields CSASSLDRRMNTEAFF.

The genes are TRBV3-1 (or the pseudogene TRBV3-2) and TRBJ1-2; no clear D gene. Germline V gives CDR1 LGHDT, CDR2 YNNKEL (reference sequence). The CDR3 has 14 amino acids. Trimming removed 6 bases from V and 3 bases from J, with 14 bases in between. The CDR3 loop reads CASRFRGLDYGYTF. CDR3 sequence (DNA): TGTGCCAGCAGATTTCGCGGGTTGGACTATGGCTACACCTTC.

Only one count was recorded for this clone. The rearrangement joins TRBV28 to TRBJ1-2; 7 bases fit TRBD1. Germline assignment: CDR1 MDHEN and CDR2 SYDVKM. This CDR3 region has 16 residues. Losses at the gene ends were 4 bases for V and 8 bases for J; bases not matched to a gene: 16. CDR3 in DNA: TGTGCCAGCAGTTCGCCCACAGGGGTCGGGGTCGGCGGCTACACCTTC. Protein sequence: CASSSPTGVGVGGYTF.

The rearrangement joins TRBV6-2 or TRBV6-3 to TRBJ1-5; 7 bases are a match to TRBD1. The V and J ends lost 5 bases and 11 bases, in that order; junction bases with no gene match: 12. Germline V lookup: CDR1 MNHEY, CDR2 SVGEGT. The CDR3 covers 14 residues. The CDR3 here is CASSQQGSHLSQHF. CDR3 sequence (DNA): TGTGCCAGCAGTCAACAGGGGTCCCATCTGTCCCAGCATTTT.

The chain has TRBV2 and TRBJ2-3; the match to TRBD2 covers 9 bases. The CDR3 totals 16 residues. V lost 4 bases to trimming and J lost 6 bases; unmatched junction nucleotides: 11. Germline assignment: CDR1 SNHLY and CDR2 FYNNEI. In DNA, the CDR3 is TGTGCCAGCAGTGTTGGGGATGGCGGGAGGGGCGATACGCAGTATTTT. Protein product: CASSVGDGGRGDTQYF.